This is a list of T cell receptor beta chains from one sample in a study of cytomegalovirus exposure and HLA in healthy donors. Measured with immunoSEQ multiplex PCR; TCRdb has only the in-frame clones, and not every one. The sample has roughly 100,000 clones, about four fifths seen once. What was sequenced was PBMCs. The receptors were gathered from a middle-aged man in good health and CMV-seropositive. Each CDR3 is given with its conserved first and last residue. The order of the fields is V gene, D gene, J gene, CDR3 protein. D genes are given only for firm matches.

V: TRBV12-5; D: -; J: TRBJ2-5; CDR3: CASALGGKGTQYF
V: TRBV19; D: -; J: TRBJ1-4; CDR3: CASSIFGATNEKLFF
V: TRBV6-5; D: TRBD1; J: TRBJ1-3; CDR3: CASRARRGYGNTIYF
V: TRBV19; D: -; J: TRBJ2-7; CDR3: CATGRNAYEQYF
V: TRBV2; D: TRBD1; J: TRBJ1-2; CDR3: CASGTGRDYGYTF
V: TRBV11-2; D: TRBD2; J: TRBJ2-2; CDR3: CASSPGGFGELFF
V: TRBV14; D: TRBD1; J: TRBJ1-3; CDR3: CASSSGQGGNTIYF
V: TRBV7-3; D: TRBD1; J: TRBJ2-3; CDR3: CASSNRGGTDTQYF
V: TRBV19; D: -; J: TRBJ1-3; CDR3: CASSILGPGNTIYF
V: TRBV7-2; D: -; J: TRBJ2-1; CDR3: CASSFLAQNNEQFF
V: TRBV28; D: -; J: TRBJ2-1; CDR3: CASSLVGGAGDEQFF
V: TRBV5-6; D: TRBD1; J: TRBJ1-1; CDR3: CASSSLGGAEGGAFF
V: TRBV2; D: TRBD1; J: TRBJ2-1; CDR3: CASNPGQGVKEQFF
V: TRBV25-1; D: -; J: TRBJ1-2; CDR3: CASSEGSYGYTF
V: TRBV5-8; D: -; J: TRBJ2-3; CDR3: CASSLVLDTQYF